The entry that follows covers one T cell receptor (beta chain) sequence. Its antigen is not known. The CDR3 runs to 14 residues. V gave up 2 bases and J gave up 2 bases, with 9 bases separating them. Germline lookup yields CDR1 MNHEY and CDR2 SVGAGI. The data belong to a study of cytomegalovirus exposure and HLA in healthy donors. The study, taken as a whole, reports: A later analysis linked a missense variant in DCLRE1C to the trimming of TCR beta V and J genes. Follow-up analysis seemed to connect common viral pathogens with several of the most significant clusters identified. A later analysis showed TCR association rates differing by HLA locus, peaking at DRB1 and lowest at HLA-C.

The PCR ran on 60 Vbeta and 13 Jbeta primers. Here immunoSEQ multiplex PCR was the method, and the copy in TCRdb shows in-frame clones only, minus some. The sample consists of 150,000 to 200,000 clones, 80% to 85% of them appearing once. Participants comprised healthy donors of bone marrow. The receptor was derived from a man aged 30-40 years in good health and CMV-seronegative. The chain carries TRBV6-5 and TRBJ1-1; tentatively, D is TRBD1 (5 bases). The sequenced sample was PBMCs. The CDR3 DNA sequence: TGTGCCAGCAGTTACAGGGGTGGAAACACTGAAGCTTTCTTT. It codes for CASSYRGGNTEAFF.